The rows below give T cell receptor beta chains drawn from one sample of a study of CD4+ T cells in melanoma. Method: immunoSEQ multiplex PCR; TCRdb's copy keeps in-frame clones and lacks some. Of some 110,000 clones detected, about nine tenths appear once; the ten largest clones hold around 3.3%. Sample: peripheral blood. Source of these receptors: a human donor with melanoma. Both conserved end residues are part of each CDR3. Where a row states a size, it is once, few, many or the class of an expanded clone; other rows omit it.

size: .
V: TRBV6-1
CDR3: CASKSGLSRTDTQYF

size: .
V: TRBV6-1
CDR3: CASSVRQGGAYEQYF

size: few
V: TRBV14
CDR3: CASSPNYDRVRITEAFF

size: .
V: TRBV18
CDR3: CASSHRATEAFF

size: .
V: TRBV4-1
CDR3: CASSQEISLGNSPLHF

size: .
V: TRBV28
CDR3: CASSLLQGGTGELFF

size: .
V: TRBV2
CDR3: CASSERGTGAPDTQYF

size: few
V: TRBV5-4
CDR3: CASSFDRGHEQYF

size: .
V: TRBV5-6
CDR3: CASSFLAGRNSDTQYF

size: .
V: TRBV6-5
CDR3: CASSYLAQPQHF

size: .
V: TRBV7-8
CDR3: CASRPREGFYEQYF

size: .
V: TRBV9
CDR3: CASSVGTQAAGELFF

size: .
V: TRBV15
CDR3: CATSGETGRRYEQYF

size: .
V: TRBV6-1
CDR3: CASSERAGRQPQHF

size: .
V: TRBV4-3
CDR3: CASSQDLGAKNIQYF

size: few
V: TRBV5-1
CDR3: CASNSGGQETQYF

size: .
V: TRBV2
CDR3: CASSQGSQETQYF

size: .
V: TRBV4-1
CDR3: CASSQGRQAGANVLTF

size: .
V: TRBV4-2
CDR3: CASSQVGQGEQYF

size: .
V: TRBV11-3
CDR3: CASSLAGSGGPYEQYF

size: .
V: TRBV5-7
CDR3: CASSLERWCEQYF

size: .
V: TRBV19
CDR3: CASSIGQGVSGETQYF

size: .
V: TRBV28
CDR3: CASSLTGLYNQPQHF

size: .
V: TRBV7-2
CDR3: CASSPSGRIQETQYF

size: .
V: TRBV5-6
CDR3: CASSLKGALGEQYF

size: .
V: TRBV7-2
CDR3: CASSYGGVSYEQYF

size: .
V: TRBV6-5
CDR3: CASSQSGDYEQYF

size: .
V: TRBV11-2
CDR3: CASSLGSQQFF

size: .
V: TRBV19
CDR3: CASSTDRPYGYTF

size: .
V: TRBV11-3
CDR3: CASSFFWVLRKLFF

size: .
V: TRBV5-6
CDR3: CASSLLQGNEQYF

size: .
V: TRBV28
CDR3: CASSDATSGGFYGYTF

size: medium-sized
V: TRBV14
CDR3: CASSPTRTGGRGYTF

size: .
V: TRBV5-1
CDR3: CASSLTGANVLTF

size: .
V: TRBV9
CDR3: CASSVGGGLGNSPLHF

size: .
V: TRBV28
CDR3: CASTFLMDRPTNYGYTF

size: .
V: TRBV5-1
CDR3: CASSVDRVGTGELFF

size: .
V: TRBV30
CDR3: CAWSVGDEPQHF

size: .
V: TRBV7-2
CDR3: CASSDRWTGSFEAFF

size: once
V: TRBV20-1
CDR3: CSAPTDTQYF

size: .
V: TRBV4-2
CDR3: CASSHAGGGAFGNEQFF

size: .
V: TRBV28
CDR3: CASSTGGTGLYSPLHF

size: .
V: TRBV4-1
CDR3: CASRGADGYTF

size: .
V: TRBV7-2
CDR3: CASSLSPVYEQYF

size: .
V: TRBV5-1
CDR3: CASSLEGGRTGELFF

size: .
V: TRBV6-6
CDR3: CASMTGSGQETQYF

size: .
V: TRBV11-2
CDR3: CASSLDPSRATQYF

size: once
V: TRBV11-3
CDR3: CASSLDGRRDTEAFF

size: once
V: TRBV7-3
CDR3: CASSANGGEQYF

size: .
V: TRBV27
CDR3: CASSSGQGLSYEQYF

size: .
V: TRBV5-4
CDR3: CASSLAGSYEQYF

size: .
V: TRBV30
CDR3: CAWSVYMGEGYEQYF

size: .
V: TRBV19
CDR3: CASRHPPRTGDYSNQPQHF

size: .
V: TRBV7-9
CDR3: CASSFSGGRNEQYF

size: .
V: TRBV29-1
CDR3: CSAQGQQNTEAFF

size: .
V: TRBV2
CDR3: CASSPEGGVYGYTF

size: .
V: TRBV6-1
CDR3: CASRVDRDANQPQHF